This T cell receptor beta chain was captured by sequencing in a study of radiotherapy plus CTLA-4 blockade in lung cancer. General study findings and limits: Researchers report tumor-derived TCR clones expanding in blood after radiotherapy plus ipilimumab.

The repertoire was sequenced with immunoSEQ multiplex PCR; TCRdb's copy has only in-frame clones and lacks some. The sample shows 75,000 to 100,000 clones, approximately 85% of them seen only once. Turning to this clone: Its cognate antigen is unknown.

This TCR was recovered from a human donor with non-small cell lung cancer who had a partial response to radiotherapy plus ipilimumab. The sample in question was peripheral blood, obtained from a patient treated with radiotherapy plus ipilimumab.

As DNA, the CDR3 is TGCAGCGCCGCAGAGACAGGGTTTCAGCCCCAGCATTTT. Translation: CSAAETGFQPQHF. V and J are TRBV29-1 and TRBJ1-5, with TRBD1 identical over 7 bases. V dropped 7 bases and J dropped 6; count of bases not matched to a gene: 9. The CDR3 is 13 residues long. Germline V gene data show CDR1 as SQVTM and CDR2 as ANQGSEA.